Sequencing of this TCR beta chain was carried out in a study of T cells in Graves' hyperthyroidism and ophthalmopathy. The source material, RNA transcripts, was used to amplify TCR beta CDR3 regions. First-round RT-PCR of the TCR CDR3 relied on the HTBI primer set. Each CDR3 protein is one row after TCRdb ran MiXCR on the multiplex PCR reads. The sample shows around 360,000 distinct CDR3 sequences, roughly 15% of them seen only once. This CDR3 is 16 amino acids long. Trimming pared 1 base from V and 0 bases from J, leaving 10 bases between. Germline-derived CDR1 and CDR2 are LGHDT and YNNKEL (reference sequence). This clonotype was found many times. Reasons for excluding patients were uncontrolled infection, other autoimmune disease, pregnancy or lactation. Together with thyroid ultrasound, orbital computed tomography, serum thyroxine and TRAb, clinical symptoms were used for diagnoses.

The sequence derives from a woman aged 60 to 75 with Graves' ophthalmopathy. Sequencing was carried out using blood. The chain combines TRBV3-1 with TRBJ1-5, with no clear D. CDR3 amino acids: CASSQGFAFSNQPQHF. CDR3 DNA sequence: TGTGCCAGCAGCCAAGGGTTCGCGTTTAGCAATCAGCCCCAGCATTTT.